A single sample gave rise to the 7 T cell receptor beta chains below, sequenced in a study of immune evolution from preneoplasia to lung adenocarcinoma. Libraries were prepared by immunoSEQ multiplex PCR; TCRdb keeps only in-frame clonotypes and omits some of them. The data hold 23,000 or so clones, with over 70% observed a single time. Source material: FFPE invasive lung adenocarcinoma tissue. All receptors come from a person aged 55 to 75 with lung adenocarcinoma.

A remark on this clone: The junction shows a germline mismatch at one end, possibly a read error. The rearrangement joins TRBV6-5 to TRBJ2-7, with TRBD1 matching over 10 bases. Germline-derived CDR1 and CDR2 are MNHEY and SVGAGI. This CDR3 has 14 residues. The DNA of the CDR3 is TGTGCTAGCAGTTGGGACAGGGGAGTGGGTGAGCAGTACTTC. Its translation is CASSWDRGVGEQYF.

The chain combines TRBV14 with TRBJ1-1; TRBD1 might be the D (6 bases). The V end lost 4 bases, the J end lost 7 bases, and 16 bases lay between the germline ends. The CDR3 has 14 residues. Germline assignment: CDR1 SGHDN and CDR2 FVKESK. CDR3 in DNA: TGTGCCAGCAGCCGAGCCTTTACAGGGAATGAAGCTTTCTTT. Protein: CASSRAFTGNEAFF.

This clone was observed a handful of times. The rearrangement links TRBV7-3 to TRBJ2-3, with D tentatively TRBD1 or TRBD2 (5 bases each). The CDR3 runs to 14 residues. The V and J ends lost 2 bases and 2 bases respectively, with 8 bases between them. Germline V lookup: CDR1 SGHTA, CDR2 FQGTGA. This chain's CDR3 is CASSLVGDTDTQYF. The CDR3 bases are TGTGCCAGCAGCTTAGTGGGGGACACAGATACGCAGTATTTT. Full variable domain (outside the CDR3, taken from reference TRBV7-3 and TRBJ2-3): GAGVSQTPSNKVTEKGKYVELRCDPISGHTALYWYRQSLGQGPEFLIYFQGTGAADDSGLPNDRFFAVRPEGSVSTLKIQRTERGDSAVYLCASSLVGDTDTQYFGPGTRLTVL.

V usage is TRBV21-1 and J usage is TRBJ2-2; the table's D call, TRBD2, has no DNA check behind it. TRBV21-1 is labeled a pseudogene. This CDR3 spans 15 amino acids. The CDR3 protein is CASSSLEPVIGELFF. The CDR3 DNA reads TGTGCCAGCAGCTCGCTAGAACCGGTGATCGGGGAGCTGTTTTTT.

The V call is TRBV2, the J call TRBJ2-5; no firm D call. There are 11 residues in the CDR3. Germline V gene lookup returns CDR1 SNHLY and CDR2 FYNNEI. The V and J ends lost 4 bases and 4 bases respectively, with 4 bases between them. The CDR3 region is CASSGGETQYF. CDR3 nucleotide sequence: TGTGCCAGCAGTGGGGGAGAGACCCAGTACTTC. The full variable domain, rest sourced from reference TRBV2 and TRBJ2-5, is EPEVTQTPSHQVTQMGQEVILRCVPISNHLYFYWYRQILGQKVEFLVSFYNNEISEKSEIFDDQFSVERPDGSNFTLKIRSTKLEDSAMYFCASSGGETQYFGPGTRLLVL.

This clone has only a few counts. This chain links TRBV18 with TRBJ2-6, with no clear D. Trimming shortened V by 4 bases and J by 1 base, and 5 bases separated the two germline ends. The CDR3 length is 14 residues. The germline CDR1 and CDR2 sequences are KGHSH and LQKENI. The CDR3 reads CASSRASGANVLTF. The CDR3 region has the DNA TGTGCCAGCTCACGTGCATCTGGGGCCAACGTCCTGACTTTC.

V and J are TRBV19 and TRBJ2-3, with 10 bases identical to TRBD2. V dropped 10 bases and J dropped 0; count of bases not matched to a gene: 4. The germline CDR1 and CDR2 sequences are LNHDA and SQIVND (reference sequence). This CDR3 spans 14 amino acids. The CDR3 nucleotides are TGTGCCACCGCGACTAGCGGGAGCACAGATACGCAGTATTTT. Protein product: CATATSGSTDTQYF.